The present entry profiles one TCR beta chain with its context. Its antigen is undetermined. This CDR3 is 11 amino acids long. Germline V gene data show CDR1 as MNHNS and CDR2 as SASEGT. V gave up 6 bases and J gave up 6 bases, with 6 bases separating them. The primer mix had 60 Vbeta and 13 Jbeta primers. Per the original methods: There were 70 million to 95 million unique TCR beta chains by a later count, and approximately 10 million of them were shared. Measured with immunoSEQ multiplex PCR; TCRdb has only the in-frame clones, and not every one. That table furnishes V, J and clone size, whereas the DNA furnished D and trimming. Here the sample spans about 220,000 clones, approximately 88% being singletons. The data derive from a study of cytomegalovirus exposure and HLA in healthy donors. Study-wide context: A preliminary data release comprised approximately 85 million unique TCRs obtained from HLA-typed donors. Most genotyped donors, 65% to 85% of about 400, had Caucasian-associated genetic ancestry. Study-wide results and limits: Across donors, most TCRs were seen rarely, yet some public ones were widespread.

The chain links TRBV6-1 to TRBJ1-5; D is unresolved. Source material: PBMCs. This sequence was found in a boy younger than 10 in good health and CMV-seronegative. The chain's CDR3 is CASSGGQPQHF. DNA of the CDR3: TGTGCCAGCAGCGGAGGTCAGCCCCAGCATTTT.